The 19 T cell receptor beta chains given below trace back to one sample, sequenced in a study of blood T cell repertoires in COVID-19. Method: immunoSEQ multiplex PCR; TCRdb's copy keeps in-frame clones and lacks some. The data show 150,000 to 200,000 clones, 80% to 90% seen once. Sequenced sample: PBMCs or T cells enriched from blood (not recorded which). The receptor set was obtained from a woman aged 18-29 years who had recovered from COVID-19.

CDR3 nucleotide sequence: TGCAGCGTTGCCCTGACAGGGGGAGGTGGCTATGGCTACACCTTC. This codes for CSVALTGGGGYGYTF. The chain recombines TRBV29-1 with TRBJ1-2, with 9 bases identical to TRBD1. The length of the CDR3 is 15 residues. Losses at the gene ends were 4 bases for V and 4 bases for J; bases not matched to a gene: 10. Germline V lookup: CDR1 SQVTM, CDR2 ANQGSEA.

The chain combines TRBV28 with TRBJ1-5; 9 positions match TRBD1. This CDR3 has 14 amino acids. The ends lost 6 bases at V and 5 bases at J; junction bases unmatched: 5. CDR1 is MDHEN, CDR2 SYDVKM, per germline. The CDR3 reads CASRPTGGHQPQHF. The CDR3 DNA sequence: TGTGCCAGCAGACCGACAGGGGGGCATCAGCCCCAGCATTTT. Combining the CDR3 with reference TRBV28 and TRBJ1-5 gives the whole variable domain DVKVTQSSRYLVKRTGEKVFLECVQDMDHENMFWYRQDPGLGLRLIYFSYDVKMKEKGDIPEGYSVSREKKERFSLILESASTNQTSMYLCASRPTGGHQPQHFGDGTRLSIL.

The CDR3 loop is CASSLGRADTQYF. The CDR3 DNA follows: TGTGCCAGCAGTCTGGGTCGGGCAGATACGCAGTATTTT. This chain uses TRBV6-2 or TRBV6-3 with TRBJ2-3; D not resolved. With 5 bases removed from V and 4 bases from J, the gap between germline ends came to 10 bases. The CDR3 covers 13 residues. Per the germline V gene, CDR1 is MNHEY and CDR2 is SVGEGT.

This sequence joins TRBV19 and TRBJ2-7; D may be TRBD1 (6 bases). V lost 3 bases and J lost 3, with 12 bases in between. This CDR3 has 14 amino acids. Germline V gene sequence: CDR1 LNHDA, CDR2 SQIVND (reference sequence). The DNA of the CDR3 is TGTGCCAGTAGTATTGGCAGGGGAAGCTACGAGCAGTACTTC. This codes for CASSIGRGSYEQYF.

In this sample, this clone turned up a few times. The chain's CDR3 is CASKLTGARREAFF. For the CDR3, the DNA is TGTGCCAGCAAACTAACAGGGGCTCGCCGTGAAGCTTTCTTT. The rearrangement joins TRBV6-5 to TRBJ1-1; TRBD1 matches 7 bases. This CDR3 spans 14 amino acids. V gave up 7 bases and J gave up 7 bases; unmatched junction bases: 12. Germline values: CDR1 MNHEY, CDR2 SVGAGI.

V and J are TRBV13 and TRBJ2-7; TRBD1 is a possible D gene (5 bases). Trimming stripped 5 bases from V and 7 bases from J, with 21 bases between. Germline-derived CDR1 and CDR2 are PRHDT and FYEKMQ (reference sequence). The CDR3 covers 15 residues. The CDR3 DNA reads as TGTGCCAGCAGCGCTCAGGGTGGGGTAAATGGGGAGCAGTACTTC. Its translation: CASSAQGGVNGEQYF.

The rearrangement uses TRBV18 and TRBJ2-7; 7 positions match TRBD1. V was pared by 3 bases and J by 6 bases, with 11 bases of the junction left unmatched. The CDR3 length is 15 residues. Germline CDR1 is KGHSH and CDR2 is LQKENI. The DNA for the CDR3 is TGTGCCAGCTCACCGGAGACAGGGAAGGGGCGCGAGCAGTACTTC. Its translation is CASSPETGKGREQYF. Based on the CDR3 plus reference TRBV18 and TRBJ2-7, the full variable domain is NAGVMQNPRHLVRRRGQEARLRCSPMKGHSHVYWYRQLPEEGLKFMVYLQKENIIDESGMPKERFSAEFPKEGPSILRIQQVVRGDSAAYFCASSPETGKGREQYFGPGTRLTVT.

The chain joins TRBV19 to TRBJ1-1; 7 positions agree with TRBD1. The CDR3 has 15 residues. Per germline, CDR1 LNHDA and CDR2 SQIVND (reference sequence). With V trimmed by 7 bases and J by 5 bases, 13 bases remained unmatched. In DNA form, the CDR3 reads TGTGCCAGTAACCCTCTGACAGGGCACGGGACTGAAGCTTTCTTT. It encodes CASNPLTGHGTEAFF.

The chain uses TRBV5-1 and TRBJ2-1, with no clear D. This CDR3 region has 15 residues. Germline CDR1 reads SGHRS; CDR2 reads YFSETQ. V was pared by 4 bases and J by 0 bases, with 11 bases between. CDR3 in amino acids: CASSTTASSYNEQFF. In DNA form, the CDR3 reads TGCGCCAGCAGCACGACCGCTAGCTCCTACAATGAGCAGTTCTTC.

This clone was counted once. V and J are TRBV7-2 and TRBJ1-3; 9 bases agree with TRBD1. V was clipped by 5 bases and J by 0 bases; unmatched bases: 5. CDR3 length: 16 residues. Germline V gene sequence: CDR1 SGHTA, CDR2 FQGNSA. The chain's CDR3 is CASSVDRGTSGNTIYF. CDR3 coding DNA: TGTGCCAGCAGCGTCGACAGGGGGACCTCTGGAAACACCATATATTTT.

The rearrangement links TRBV18 to TRBJ1-1; 8 positions match TRBD1. This CDR3 spans 15 amino acids. Germline V gene lookup returns CDR1 KGHSH and CDR2 LQKENI. J was trimmed by 11 bases and V by 4 bases; bases with no gene match: 15. The CDR3 DNA reads TGTGCCAGCTCACTAGACAGGGGACGGGAATTAGGTGCTTTCTTT. Translation gives CASSLDRGRELGAFF.

The DNA of the CDR3 is TGTGCCAGCAGTTACTCCCCCCGAAAGCACACCGGGGAGCTGTTTTTT. Translation gives CASSYSPRKHTGELFF. The chain couples TRBV6-2 or TRBV6-3 to TRBJ2-2; D not certain. V lost 0 bases and J lost 3, with 11 bases in between. This CDR3 contains 16 residues. Per germline, CDR1 MNHEY and CDR2 SVGEGT.

The V call is TRBV28, the J call TRBJ1-2, with D maybe TRBD1 (5 bases). V was trimmed by 5 bases and J by 3 bases, leaving 19 bases between them. This CDR3 comprises 16 residues. Germline V gives CDR1 MDHEN, CDR2 SYDVKM. Here the CDR3 DNA reads TGTGCCAGCAGTCCAATGGAGGGGCCTCACTACTATGGCTACACCTTC. Translation gives CASSPMEGPHYYGYTF.

The chain recombines TRBV27 with TRBJ1-4, with D possibly being TRBD1 (6 bases). This CDR3 is built from 15 residues. Trimming removed 4 bases at V and 7 bases at J, with 16 bases between. Germline loops: CDR1 MNHEY, CDR2 SMNVEV (reference sequence). The CDR3 reads CASSSGQLEGEKLFF. The CDR3 DNA is TGTGCCAGCAGTTCCGGACAGCTCGAGGGTGAAAAACTGTTTTTT.

Many counts were recorded for this clone. The rearrangement joins TRBV28 to TRBJ2-2; 11 bases are shared with TRBD2. CDR3 length: 17 amino acids. The germline CDR1 and CDR2 sequences are MDHEN and SYDVKM. Germline trimming cut 1 base from V and 6 bases from J; bases unmatched to any gene: 7. The CDR3 bases are TGTGCCAGCAGTTTATTTGACCTAGCGGGAGGACCCGGGGAGCTGTTTTTT. It specifies CASSLFDLAGGPGELFF. Full variable domain (missing parts from reference TRBV28 and TRBJ2-2): DVKVTQSSRYLVKRTGEKVFLECVQDMDHENMFWYRQDPGLGLRLIYFSYDVKMKEKGDIPEGYSVSREKKERFSLILESASTNQTSMYLCASSLFDLAGGPGELFFGEGSRLTVL.

The chain recombines TRBV28 with TRBJ2-3; 10 nucleotides match TRBD2. The CDR3 extends over 16 amino acids. Germline assignment: CDR1 MDHEN and CDR2 SYDVKM. Germline trimming cut 3 bases from V and 4 bases from J; bases unmatched to any gene: 7. CDR3 sequence: CASSLPLAGGADTQYF. Here the CDR3 DNA reads TGTGCCAGCAGTTTGCCCTTAGCGGGAGGAGCAGATACGCAGTATTTT.

This chain connects TRBV14 to TRBJ1-1, with D maybe TRBD1 (6 bases). The CDR3 sequence is 13 residues long. In germline, CDR1 is SGHDN, CDR2 FVKESK. V shed 5 bases and J shed 9 bases, with 16 bases lying between them. CDR3 bases: TGTGCCAGCAGCTTCGCCTCTGGGGACAAAGCTTTCTTT. Protein sequence: CASSFASGDKAFF.

The chain has TRBV15 and TRBJ2-2, with a possible D match to TRBD1 (6 bases). Between the trimmed V and J ends, which lost 0 bases and 6 bases, there was a span of 14 bases. The CDR3 runs to 16 residues. Germline-derived CDR1 and CDR2 are LNHNV and YYDKDF (reference sequence). CDR3 residues: CATSRERYRVAGELFF. The CDR3, as DNA: TGTGCCACCAGCAGAGAGCGTTACAGGGTAGCCGGGGAGCTGTTTTTT.

The chain recombines TRBV4-3 with TRBJ1-4, with D possibly being TRBD1 (6 bases). The CDR3 totals 16 residues. V lost 1 base and J 0 bases, leaving 9 bases between the germline ends. Looked up from germline, CDR1 is LGHNA and CDR2 is YSLEER. The CDR3 DNA sequence: TGCGCCAGCAGCCAAGGGGACACTGCAACTAATGAAAAACTGTTTTTT. It codes for CASSQGDTATNEKLFF.